Each of the 21 T cell receptor beta chains below was sequenced from the same sample in a study of T cell responses to AZD1222 COVID-19 vaccine. Profiling relied on immunoSEQ multiplex PCR, and the TCRdb table lists in-frame clones only, not all of them. The data show about 91,000 clones, more than 85% seen once. The source material was peripheral blood, sampled 28 days after the second AZD1222 dose. The receptors shown here come from an adult who received the AZD1222 COVID-19 vaccine.

The chain uses TRBV19 and TRBJ2-7, with D maybe TRBD1 (6 bases). The CDR3 totals 13 residues. CDR1 and CDR2 from the germline V gene are LNHDA and SQIVND (reference sequence). The V end lost 3 bases, the J end lost 6 bases, and 12 bases lay between the germline ends. The CDR3 loop is CASSMGTGSEQYF. The CDR3 DNA follows: TGTGCCAGTAGTATGGGAACAGGGTCCGAGCAGTACTTC. The full variable domain, in which reference TRBV19 and TRBJ2-7 provide the parts outside the CDR3, is DGGITQSPKYLFRKEGQNVTLSCEQNLNHDAMYWYRQDPGQGLRLIYYSQIVNDFQKGDIAEGYSVSREKKESFPLTVTSAQKNPTAFYLCASSMGTGSEQYFGPGTRLTVT.

The CDR3 here is CAWSVTGGRNQPQHF. The CDR3 nucleotides read TGTGCCTGGAGTGTAACAGGGGGCCGTAATCAGCCCCAGCATTTT. The gene calls are TRBV30 and TRBJ1-5, with 9 bases identical to TRBD1. From germline, CDR1 is GTSNPN and CDR2 SVGIG (reference sequence). The CDR3 has 15 residues. J gave up 4 bases and V 0 bases, and 4 bases lay outside the gene matches. Together with reference TRBV30 and TRBJ1-5, the CDR3 gives the full variable domain: SQTIHQWPATLVQPVGSPLSLECTVEGTSNPNLYWYRQAAGRGLQLLFYSVGIGQISSEVPQNLSASRPQDRQFILSSKKLLLSDSGFYLCAWSVTGGRNQPQHFGDGTRLSIL.

The chain employs TRBV28 and TRBJ2-1; TRBD1 matches 7 bases. The junction had 5 bases not matched to a gene; V was cut back by 5 bases and J by 4 bases. Germline V lookup: CDR1 MDHEN, CDR2 SYDVKM. The CDR3 runs 14 residues. The DNA of the CDR3 is TGTGCCAGCAGTCCGGGACAGATTTACAATGAGCAGTTCTTC. Its translation is CASSPGQIYNEQFF.

Remarks on this clone: The junction does not match germline at one end; this may be a read error. This chain uses TRBV11-2 with TRBJ2-2; TRBD2 is a possible D gene (7 bases). The CDR3 is made up of 16 amino acids. The germline CDR1 and CDR2 sequences are SGHAT and FQNNGV. The CDR3 region has the DNA TGTGCCAGCAACTTAGACCGGGGGGCCCCCACCGGGGAGCTGTTTTTT. Translating it yields CASNLDRGAPTGELFF.

The V and J genes are TRBV11-2 and TRBJ1-2, with 7 bases that match TRBD1. Germline values: CDR1 SGHAT, CDR2 FQNNGV. The J segment lost 7 bases and the V segment lost 4 bases, leaving 12 bases of the junction unmatched. This CDR3 spans 15 amino acids. The CDR3 coding sequence is TGTGCCAGCAGCTCTCGCCAGGGGGATAAATTTGGCTACACCTTC. Translating it yields CASSSRQGDKFGYTF.

V and J are TRBV24-1 and TRBJ2-2, with 9 bases identical to TRBD1. The CDR3 is 16 residues long. Germline V gene data show CDR1 as KGHDR and CDR2 as SFDVKD. Unmatched junction bases numbered 5, after V lost 3 bases and J lost 4 bases. Written as DNA, the CDR3 is TGTGCCACCAGTGATCGGACAGGGGCTGGCACCGGGGAGCTGTTTTTT. It is translated as CATSDRTGAGTGELFF.

V and J are TRBV11-2 and TRBJ1-1, with unresolved D. Germline CDR1 SGHAT, CDR2 FQNNGV. The ends were cut back, 2 bases at V and 1 base at J, with 11 bases in the middle. This CDR3 contains 15 residues. The CDR3 loop is CASSLSVGANTEAFF. The CDR3 coding sequence is TGTGCCAGCAGCTTATCGGTGGGCGCGAACACTGAAGCTTTCTTT. Complete variable domain (other parts from reference TRBV11-2 and TRBJ1-1): EAGVAQSPRYKIIEKRQSVAFWCNPISGHATLYWYQQILGQGPKLLIQFQNNGVVDDSQLPKDRFSAERLKGVDSTLKIQPAKLEDSAVYLCASSLSVGANTEAFFGQGTRLTVV.

The genes are TRBV6-6 and TRBJ1-1, with D possibly TRBD1 on 6 matching bases. Trimming removed 2 bases at V and 0 bases at J, with 13 bases between. The CDR3 spans 16 residues. Germline V gives CDR1 MNHNY, CDR2 SVGAGI (reference sequence). CDR3 DNA sequence: TGTGCCAGCAGTTACAACAGGGTCCTAGTGAACACTGAAGCTTTCTTT. Translation: CASSYNRVLVNTEAFF.

The chain couples TRBV5-5 to TRBJ1-6, with 9 bases lining up with TRBD1. CDR3 size: 19 residues. The germline gives CDR1 SGHKS, CDR2 YYEKEE (reference sequence). V was clipped by 4 bases and J by 7 bases; unmatched bases: 18. The CDR3 nucleotides read TGTGCCAGCAGCACGACGATGACTCCAACAGGGGGCAGGAATTCACCCCTCCACTTT. Its translation: CASSTTMTPTGGRNSPLHF. Variable domain in full (rest from reference TRBV5-5 and TRBJ1-6): DAGVTQSPTHLIKTRGQQVTLRCSPISGHKSVSWYQQVLGQGPQFIFQYYEKEERGRGNFPDRFSARQFPNYSSELNVNALLLGDSALYLCASSTTMTPTGGRNSPLHFGNGTRLTVT.

This clone was detected only a few times. This rearrangement joins TRBV6-2 or TRBV6-3 to TRBJ1-4; 7 nucleotides agree with TRBD1. The germline CDR1 and CDR2 sequences are MNHEY and SVGEGT. The CDR3 has 15 amino acids. Trimming removed 6 bases from V and 5 bases from J; junction bases left unmatched: 9. CDR3 residues: CASSLGTVVNEKLFF. The CDR3 DNA sequence: TGTGCCAGCAGCCTCGGGACAGTAGTAAATGAAAAACTGTTTTTT.

The chain employs TRBV5-1 and TRBJ1-2; TRBD1 aligns across 8 bases. The CDR3 is 17 amino acids. The germline V gene encodes CDR1 SGHRS and CDR2 YFSETQ. V gave up 1 base and J gave up 6 bases; unmatched junction bases: 14. The CDR3 nucleotides read TGCGCCAGCAGCTTGACTGGGGCAGGGGGCGCAGGCGATGGCTACACCTTC. Protein: CASSLTGAGGAGDGYTF.

J is TRBJ2-7 and V is TRBV29-1; 8 bases match TRBD1. Germline assignment: CDR1 SQVTM and CDR2 ANQGSEA. Trimming took 1 base from V and 2 from J; bases not matched to a gene: 7. This CDR3 is built from 15 residues. The CDR3 is CSVEGGTGSPYEQYF. In DNA form, the CDR3 reads TGCAGCGTTGAAGGTGGGACAGGATCCCCCTACGAGCAGTACTTC.

The chain uses TRBV6-5 and TRBJ1-1; 7 bases agree with TRBD1. V trimming: 4 bases; J trimming: 11 bases; junction bases outside the gene matches: 7. Germline CDR1 MNHEY, CDR2 SVGAGI. This CDR3 is built from 12 residues. As DNA, the CDR3 is TGTGCCAGCAGTTCCCGACAGGGTACCGCTTTCTTT. Its translation: CASSSRQGTAFF.

This chain connects TRBV6-4 to TRBJ2-1; maybe TRBD2 (7 bases). Trimming took 3 bases from V and 3 from J, leaving 15 bases between them. Germline V gene data show CDR1 as MRHNA and CDR2 as SNTAGT. This CDR3 is built from 16 residues. The CDR3: CASSEGAGAGYNEQFF. In nucleotides, the CDR3 is TGTGCCAGCAGTGAAGGGGCGGGGGCAGGCTACAATGAGCAGTTCTTC.

The chain recombines TRBV6-6 with TRBJ1-2; perhaps TRBD1 as D (6 bases). Per the germline V gene, CDR1 is MNHNY and CDR2 is SVGAGI (reference sequence). The CDR3 covers 14 residues. Trimming cost V 5 bases and J 7 bases, with 17 bases left between them. CDR3 protein: CASSTPTGTFGYTF. As DNA, the CDR3 is TGTGCCAGCAGTACCCCGACAGGTACCTTTGGCTACACCTTC.

The J gene is TRBJ1-1, the V gene TRBV19; the match to TRBD1 covers 7 bases. V lost 6 bases and J lost 7; bases outside the gene matches: 14. The CDR3 runs to 15 residues. In germline, CDR1 is LNHDA, CDR2 SQIVND (reference sequence). The CDR3 region has the DNA TGTGCCAGTAGCGTTCCGCAAGGGACAGCTCATGAAGCTTTCTTT. Protein product: CASSVPQGTAHEAFF.

The CDR3 sequence is CASSAMGTDEKLFF. Written as DNA, the CDR3 is TGTGCCAGCAGCGCGATGGGGACAGATGAAAAACTGTTTTTT. This rearrangement joins TRBV9 to TRBJ1-4; 7 nucleotides line up with TRBD1. V lost 3 bases and J lost 6; bases outside the gene matches: 5. Germline lookup yields CDR1 SGDLS and CDR2 YYNGEE. CDR3 length equals 14 residues.

The genes are TRBV9 and TRBJ2-2, with TRBD2 matching over 10 bases. J was trimmed by 3 bases and V by 2 bases; bases with no gene match: 1. CDR1 SGDLS and CDR2 YYNGEE come from the germline V gene. The CDR3 sequence is 15 residues long. This CDR3 is CASSVLAGDTGELFF. The DNA for the CDR3 is TGTGCCAGCAGCGTTCTAGCGGGGGACACCGGGGAGCTGTTTTTT.

The chain is built from TRBV29-1 and TRBJ1-1, with 7 bases matching TRBD1. Germline V gene data show CDR1 as SQVTM and CDR2 as ANQGSEA. V was clipped by 7 bases and J by 5 bases; unmatched bases: 19. The CDR3 consists of 16 residues. For the CDR3, the DNA is TGCAGCGCCTCGGGAACGGCAGGGGGGATAGGGACTGAAGCTTTCTTT. Amino acids: CSASGTAGGIGTEAFF.

V and J are TRBV19 and TRBJ1-4; D possibly corresponds to TRBD1 (6 bases). V dropped 4 bases and J dropped 0 bases, with 12 bases sitting between them. CDR1 is LNHDA and CDR2 is SQIVND in the germline V gene (reference sequence). The CDR3 has 16 amino acids. The CDR3 bases are TGTGCCAGTAGTACCCCAGGGGCTGCAACTAATGAAAAACTGTTTTTT. Protein product: CASSTPGAATNEKLFF.

This chain connects TRBV27 to TRBJ1-2, with a weak D call TRBD1 (5 bases). The germline gives CDR1 MNHEY, CDR2 SMNVEV (reference sequence). The CDR3 contains 17 residues. Trimming removed 2 bases from V and 4 bases from J, with 20 bases in between. In DNA form, the CDR3 reads TGTGCCAGCAGTTTAGGGCCAGACAGCGCACGATTCTATGGCTACACCTTC. It is translated as CASSLGPDSARFYGYTF.